This TCR beta chain was retrieved from a study of PD-L1 blockade in urothelial cancer. Using immunoSEQ multiplex PCR, the repertoire was profiled, and TCRdb retains in-frame clones only, with some absent. This sample yields about 63,000 clones, of which approximately 80% are seen a single time; 4.5% to 6% belongs to the top ten. Looked up from germline, CDR1 is SGDLS and CDR2 is YYNGEE. Trimming stripped 3 bases from V and 6 bases from J, with 15 bases between. The CDR3 is 14 residues long. The time point was: pretreatment peripheral blood. The source is a man aged 70-80 years with urothelial cancer. This specimen consisted of PBMCs, obtained around atezolizumab (anti-PD-L1) treatment. The chain employs TRBV9 and TRBJ1-2; TRBD1 might be the D (5 bases). The CDR3 sequence: CASSGSGGGHGYTF. CDR3 DNA sequence: TGTGCCAGCAGCGGGAGCGGGGGAGGCCATGGCTACACCTTC.